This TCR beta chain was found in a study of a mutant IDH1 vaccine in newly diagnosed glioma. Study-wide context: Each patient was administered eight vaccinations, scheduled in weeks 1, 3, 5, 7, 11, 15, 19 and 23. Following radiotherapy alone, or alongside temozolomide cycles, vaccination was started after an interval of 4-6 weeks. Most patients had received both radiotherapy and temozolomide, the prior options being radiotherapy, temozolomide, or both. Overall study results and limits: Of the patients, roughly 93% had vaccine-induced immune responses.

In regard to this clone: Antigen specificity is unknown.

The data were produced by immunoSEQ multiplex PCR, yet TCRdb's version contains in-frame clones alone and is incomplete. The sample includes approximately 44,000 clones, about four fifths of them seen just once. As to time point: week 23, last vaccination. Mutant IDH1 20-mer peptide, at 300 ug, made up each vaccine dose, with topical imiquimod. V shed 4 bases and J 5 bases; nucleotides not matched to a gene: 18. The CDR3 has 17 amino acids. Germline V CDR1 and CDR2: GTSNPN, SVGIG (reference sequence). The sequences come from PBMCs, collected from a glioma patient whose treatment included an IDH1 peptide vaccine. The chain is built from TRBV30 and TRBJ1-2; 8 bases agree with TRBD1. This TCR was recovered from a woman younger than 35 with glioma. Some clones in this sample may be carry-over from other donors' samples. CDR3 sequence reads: CAWIQFHPGQDSYGYTF. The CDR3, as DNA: TGTGCCTGGATCCAATTTCATCCGGGACAGGATTCTTATGGCTACACCTTC.